What follows describes a single T cell receptor beta chain. The data originate from a study of T cells after yellow fever vaccination. One entry per CDR3 protein, called by TCRdb with MiXCR from the 5' RACE reads. The repertoire holds about 320,000 distinct CDR3 sequences, with approximately 11% as singletons. The ends lost 3 bases at V and 2 bases at J; junction bases unmatched: 3. The V gene's germline CDR1 is MGHRA and CDR2 YSYEKL. This CDR3 has 14 residues. The clonotype originates from a man aged 18 to 29 who received the YFV17D yellow fever vaccine. The source was CD4+ T cells sorted from PBMCs, collected 45 days after the yellow fever booster vaccination. V gene TRBV4-1 combines with J gene TRBJ1-2; TRBD1 agrees at 7 bases. The chain's CDR3 is CASSHPDRNYGYTF. The CDR3 region has the DNA TGCGCCAGCAGCCACCCGGACAGGAACTATGGCTACACCTTC.